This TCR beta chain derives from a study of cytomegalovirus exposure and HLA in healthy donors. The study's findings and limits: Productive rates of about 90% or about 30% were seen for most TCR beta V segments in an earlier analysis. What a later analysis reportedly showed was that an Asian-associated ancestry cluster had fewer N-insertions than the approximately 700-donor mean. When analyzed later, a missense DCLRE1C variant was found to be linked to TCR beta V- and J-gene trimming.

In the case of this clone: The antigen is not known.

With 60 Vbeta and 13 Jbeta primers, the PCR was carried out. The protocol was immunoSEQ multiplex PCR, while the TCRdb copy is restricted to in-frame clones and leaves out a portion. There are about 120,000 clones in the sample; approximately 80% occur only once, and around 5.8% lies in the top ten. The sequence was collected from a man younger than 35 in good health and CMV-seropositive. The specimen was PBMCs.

Here the CDR3 reads CASRKDTTDTQYF. CDR3 in DNA: TGTGCCAGCAGAAAGGACACCACAGATACGCAGTATTTT. The genes are TRBV2 and TRBJ2-3, with D tentatively TRBD1 (5 bases). The CDR3 runs 13 residues. V was shortened by 6 bases and J by 2 bases, with 9 bases between the two germline ends. Germline V gene lookup returns CDR1 SNHLY and CDR2 FYNNEI.